The clone carrying this T cell receptor beta chain was seen many times. Its antigen is still unknown. This CDR3 has 14 residues. Germline CDR1 is SGHRS and CDR2 is YFSETQ. Trimming left V 0 bases short and J 1 base short, with 7 bases between. Template material for amplifying TCR beta CDR3 regions consisted of RNA transcripts. In the first-round RT-PCR of the TCR CDR3, the HTBI primer set was used. One entry per CDR3 protein results from TCRdb running MiXCR on the multiplex PCR reads. The sample lists 550,000 to 600,000 distinct CDR3 sequences; more than 45% were seen once. This sample stems from a study of T cells in Graves' hyperthyroidism and ophthalmopathy. Study-wide findings and caveats: A 13 V-J model separated ophthalmopathy from stable hyperthyroidism.

The sequenced material came from peripheral blood or thyroid tissue (not recorded which). The V call is TRBV5-1, the J call TRBJ1-1; D ambiguous. The source is an adult woman with Graves' disease, either hyperthyroidism or ophthalmopathy (not recorded which). In DNA, the CDR3 is TGCGCCAGCAGCTTGGGACAAGAGAACACTGAAGCTTTCTTT. Its translation: CASSLGQENTEAFF. The full variable domain, completed using reference TRBV5-1 and TRBJ1-1, is KAGVTQTPRYLIKTRGQQVTLSCSPISGHRSVSWYQQTPGQGLQFLFEYFSETQRNKGNFPGRFSGRQFSNSRSEMNVSTLELGDSALYLCASSLGQENTEAFFGQGTRLTVV.